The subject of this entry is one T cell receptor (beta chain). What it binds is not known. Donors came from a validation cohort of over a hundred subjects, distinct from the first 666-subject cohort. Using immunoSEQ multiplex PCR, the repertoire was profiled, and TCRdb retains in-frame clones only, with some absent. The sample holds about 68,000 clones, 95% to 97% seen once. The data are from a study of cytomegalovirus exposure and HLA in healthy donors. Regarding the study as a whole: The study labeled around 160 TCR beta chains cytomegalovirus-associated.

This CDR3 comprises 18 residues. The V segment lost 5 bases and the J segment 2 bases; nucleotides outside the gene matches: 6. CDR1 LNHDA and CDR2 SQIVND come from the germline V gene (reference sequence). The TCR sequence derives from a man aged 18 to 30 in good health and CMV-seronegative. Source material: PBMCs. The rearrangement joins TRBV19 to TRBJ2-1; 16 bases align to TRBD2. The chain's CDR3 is CASSPGTSGRAAYNEQFF. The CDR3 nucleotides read TGTGCCAGTAGTCCAGGGACTAGCGGGAGGGCCGCCTACAATGAGCAGTTCTTC.